A single sample is the source of the 27 T cell receptor beta chains below, sequenced in a study of T cell responses to AZD1222 COVID-19 vaccine. Clones were read by immunoSEQ multiplex PCR, and TCRdb kept only the in-frame ones, dropping some. The data hold around 180,000 clones, with about nine tenths observed a single time. Sample: peripheral blood, taken on day 0 of AZD1222 vaccination. The receptor set was obtained from an adult in good health.

The J gene is TRBJ1-3, the V gene TRBV27, with a weak D call TRBD1 (5 bases). There are 14 residues in the CDR3. CDR1 and CDR2 from the germline V gene are MNHEY and SMNVEV (reference sequence). V was shortened by 5 bases and J by 0 bases, with 8 bases between the two germline ends. CDR3 nucleotides: TGTGCCAGCAGTCGGGGGGGCTCTGGAAACACCATATATTTT. Translating it yields CASSRGGSGNTIYF.

The chain couples TRBV12-3 or TRBV12-4 to TRBJ2-1; D gene ambiguous. V gave up 6 bases and J gave up 1 base, with 7 bases separating them. This CDR3 has 13 residues. In DNA form, the CDR3 reads TGTGCCAGCAGGCCCCCTTCCTACAATGAGCAGTTCTTC. It encodes CASRPPSYNEQFF.

The genes are TRBV9 and TRBJ2-1; D is uncertain. Trimming shortened V by 6 bases and J by 0 bases, and 13 bases separated the two germline ends. Per the germline V gene, CDR1 is SGDLS and CDR2 is YYNGEE. The CDR3 contains 15 residues. The CDR3 loop reads CASTPDTSSYNEQFF. In DNA, the CDR3 is TGTGCCAGCACGCCTGATACAAGCTCCTACAATGAGCAGTTCTTC.

This chain links TRBV6-1 with TRBJ2-2; 9 positions match TRBD1. The V and J ends lost 10 bases and 6 bases, in that order; junction bases with no gene match: 9. Germline-derived CDR1 and CDR2 are MNHNS and SASEGT. There are 14 residues in the CDR3. DNA for the CDR3: TGTGCCATAGCCAGGGACAGGGCTGCCGGGGAGCTGTTTTTT. This codes for CAIARDRAAGELFF.

This clone has only one observation. CDR3 residues: CASRPSGANVLTF. In nucleotides, the CDR3 is TGTGCCAGCCGCCCCTCTGGGGCCAACGTCCTGACTTTC. The chain uses TRBV9 and TRBJ2-6; D gene ambiguous. Looked up from germline, CDR1 is SGDLS and CDR2 is YYNGEE. Deletions cut 7 bases from V and 0 bases from J, with 5 bases between. The length of the CDR3 is 13 residues.

The V and J genes are TRBV27 and TRBJ1-6; no clear D gene. The germline V gene encodes CDR1 MNHEY and CDR2 SMNVEV (reference sequence). Trimming removed 6 bases at V and 5 bases at J, with 8 bases between. The CDR3 has 13 residues. In DNA form, the CDR3 reads TGTGCCAGCAGACCAAGGGATAATTCACCCCTCCACTTT. Translating gives CASRPRDNSPLHF.

Only one count was recorded for this clone. This chain links TRBV28 with TRBJ2-5, with 7 bases that match TRBD1. With 6 bases clipped from V and 3 bases from J, the junction kept 10 bases outside the gene matches. CDR1 is MDHEN, CDR2 SYDVKM, per germline. This CDR3 is 15 amino acids long. This CDR3 is CASRPIDRAKETQYF. CDR3 sequence (DNA): TGTGCCAGCAGGCCCATCGACAGGGCGAAAGAGACCCAGTACTTC.

The V and J genes are TRBV3-1 (or the pseudogene TRBV3-2) and TRBJ1-1; D is ambiguous. The CDR3 is 12 residues long. Germline V gene lookup returns CDR1 LGHDT and CDR2 YNNKEL (reference sequence). V lost 1 base and J 11 bases, leaving 11 bases between the germline ends. CDR3 nucleotide sequence: TGTGCCAGCAGCCAAGGGACCCCGGCGGCTTTCTTT. Encoded protein: CASSQGTPAAFF.

This clone has only a few counts. The CDR3 sequence: CASSPSSGNSYNEQFF. In DNA form, the CDR3 reads TGCGCCAGCAGCCCTTCTAGCGGAAACTCCTACAATGAGCAGTTCTTC. This sequence joins TRBV5-1 and TRBJ2-1; 7 bases are a match to TRBD2. In germline, CDR1 is SGHRS, CDR2 YFSETQ. This CDR3 contains 16 residues. The junction had 7 bases not matched to a gene; V was cut back by 4 bases and J by 0 bases.

The J gene is TRBJ2-1, the V gene TRBV4-1; D is possibly TRBD2 (6 bases). The CDR3 length is 15 residues. Trimming took off 1 base at V and 5 bases at J, with 12 bases between the two ends. Germline values: CDR1 MGHRA, CDR2 YSYEKL. CDR3 loop: CASSQGGSGHNEQFF. The CDR3 DNA reads as TGCGCCAGCAGCCAAGGAGGTAGCGGACACAATGAGCAGTTCTTC.

The chain uses TRBV19 and TRBJ1-5; D perhaps matches TRBD1 (6 bases). Trimming pared 2 bases from V and 6 bases from J, leaving 8 bases between. This CDR3 has 13 residues. Germline values: CDR1 LNHDA, CDR2 SQIVND (reference sequence). The CDR3 DNA follows: TGTGCCAGTAGTATAAGCAGGGGTCAGCCCCAGCATTTT. Its translation: CASSISRGQPQHF.

The chain recombines TRBV6-5 with TRBJ1-6; D is ambiguous. The CDR3 extends over 16 amino acids. Trimming took 0 bases from V and 5 from J, leaving 11 bases between them. Germline CDR1 and CDR2: MNHEY and SVGAGI. CDR3 amino acids: CASSYSEGHHNSPLHF. The CDR3 coding sequence is TGTGCCAGCAGTTACTCAGAAGGTCATCATAATTCACCCCTCCACTTT.

This chain joins TRBV4-2 and TRBJ2-1, with 13 nucleotides matching TRBD2. The CDR3 has 17 residues. The trim removed 0 bases at V and 10 bases at J, leaving 9 bases unmatched. The germline V gene encodes CDR1 LGHNA and CDR2 YNFKEQ. The CDR3 nucleotides are TGTGCCAGCAGCCAAGATGCGGGACTAGCGGGAAGAGGGGAGCAGTTCTTC. It translates to CASSQDAGLAGRGEQFF.

V is TRBV5-8 and J is TRBJ1-1, with a possible D match to TRBD1 (5 bases). Germline V lookup: CDR1 SGHTS, CDR2 YDEGEE. V was pared by 4 bases and J by 0 bases, with 19 bases between. The CDR3 runs to 17 residues. The CDR3 reads CASSQGLFNGLNTEAFF. CDR3 coding DNA: TGTGCCAGCAGCCAGGGACTTTTTAACGGATTGAACACTGAAGCTTTCTTT.

CDR3 protein: CASSPLAAYYEQYF. In DNA, the CDR3 is TGTGCCAGCAGCCCTCTAGCGGCGTACTACGAGCAGTACTTC. The chain employs TRBV7-9 and TRBJ2-7; 7 bases agree with TRBD2. The CDR3 extends over 14 amino acids. CDR1 and CDR2 from the germline V gene are SEHNR and FQNEAQ (reference sequence). V shed 5 bases and J 3 bases; nucleotides not matched to a gene: 7.

The chain employs TRBV3-1 (or the pseudogene TRBV3-2) and TRBJ2-1; TRBD2 matches 10 bases. Germline loops: CDR1 LGHDT, CDR2 YNNKEL (reference sequence). Germline trimming cut 3 bases from V and 8 bases from J; bases unmatched to any gene: 10. The CDR3 consists of 16 residues. DNA of the CDR3: TGTGCCAGCAGCCAGTGGGCTAGCGGGAGAGGCGATGAGCAGTTCTTC. It encodes CASSQWASGRGDEQFF.

This clone came up a few times. This chain links TRBV6-5 with TRBJ2-7; 9 bases align to TRBD2. The trim removed 6 bases at V and 4 bases at J, leaving 7 bases unmatched. The germline CDR1 and CDR2 sequences are MNHEY and SVGAGI. The CDR3 has 14 amino acids. The CDR3 loop reads CASRAREGRYEQYF. The CDR3 DNA reads as TGTGCCAGCAGAGCGCGGGAGGGCCGGTACGAGCAGTACTTC.

The chain recombines TRBV11-2 with TRBJ2-2, with D unresolved. Trimming took 4 bases from V and 6 from J, leaving 9 bases between them. The germline V gene has CDR1 SGHAT and CDR2 FQNNGV. CDR3 length equals 13 residues. In nucleotides, the CDR3 is TGTGCCAGCAGCTCCCCCCGGGCCGGGGAGCTGTTTTTT. This translates into CASSSPRAGELFF.

The V call is TRBV7-8, the J call TRBJ1-1, with no clear D. The CDR3 has 12 residues. The V end lost 1 base, the J end lost 4 bases, and 4 bases lay between the germline ends. Germline CDR1 reads SGHVS; CDR2 reads FQNEAQ. The CDR3 spells CASSLVPTEAFF. DNA for the CDR3: TGTGCCAGCAGCTTAGTTCCCACTGAAGCTTTCTTT.

V and J are TRBV19 and TRBJ2-2; 10 bases map to TRBD1. The length of the CDR3 is 16 residues. J was trimmed by 6 bases and V by 7 bases; bases with no gene match: 11. Per germline, CDR1 LNHDA and CDR2 SQIVND (reference sequence). CDR3 sequence reads: CASTGGGTGEAGELFF. CDR3 DNA sequence: TGTGCCAGTACAGGAGGGGGGACAGGGGAGGCCGGGGAGCTGTTTTTT.

V usage is TRBV2 and J usage is TRBJ1-5, with D tentatively TRBD1 (6 bases). Germline assignment: CDR1 SNHLY and CDR2 FYNNEI. V lost 9 bases and J 6 bases, leaving 12 bases between the germline ends. The CDR3 is 12 residues long. CDR3 bases: TGTGCCAGTCAGGGGTCGACTCAGCCCCAGCATTTT. This encodes CASQGSTQPQHF.

The sample holds a few counts of this clone. J is TRBJ2-7 and V is TRBV19; tentative D call: TRBD2 (5 bases). CDR3 size: 15 residues. Germline V gene data show CDR1 as LNHDA and CDR2 as SQIVND (reference sequence). V was cut by 1 base and J by 0 bases, with 10 bases left in between. CDR3 sequence (DNA): TGTGCCAGTAGTATAGGGCGGGCCAGCTCCTACGAGCAGTACTTC. As protein: CASSIGRASSYEQYF.

The chain is built from TRBV3-1 (or the pseudogene TRBV3-2) and TRBJ2-7; 8 positions match TRBD2. This CDR3 has 13 amino acids. Germline V gives CDR1 LGHDT, CDR2 YNNKEL (reference sequence). After removal of 4 bases from V and 5 bases from J, the junction contained 4 bases not matched to a gene. In nucleotides, the CDR3 is TGTGCCAGCAGCCGCGGACTAGCTAACGAGCAGTACTTC. Encoded protein: CASSRGLANEQYF.

CDR3 residues: CASSPIGTADLANYGYTF. The CDR3 DNA reads as TGTGCCAGCAGTCCTATTGGGACTGCCGATTTAGCTAACTATGGCTACACCTTC. The chain recombines TRBV28 with TRBJ1-2; a possible D gene is TRBD1 (5 bases). Germline V gives CDR1 MDHEN, CDR2 SYDVKM. The CDR3 is made up of 18 amino acids. Trimming removed 5 bases from V and 0 bases from J, with 22 bases in between.

This chain links TRBV28 with TRBJ2-2; the D is unclear. With 3 bases removed from V and 7 bases from J, the gap between germline ends came to 9 bases. Germline CDR1 is MDHEN and CDR2 is SYDVKM. The CDR3 length is 13 residues. The CDR3 is CASSFVGIGELFF. As DNA, the CDR3 is TGTGCCAGCAGTTTTGTAGGGATCGGGGAGCTGTTTTTT. The full variable domain, rest sourced from reference TRBV28 and TRBJ2-2, is DVKVTQSSRYLVKRTGEKVFLECVQDMDHENMFWYRQDPGLGLRLIYFSYDVKMKEKGDIPEGYSVSREKKERFSLILESASTNQTSMYLCASSFVGIGELFFGEGSRLTVL.

The chain links TRBV9 to TRBJ1-2, with 7 bases fitting TRBD1. Germline V lookup: CDR1 SGDLS, CDR2 YYNGEE. V gave up 4 bases and J gave up 2 bases; unmatched junction bases: 5. The CDR3 spans 14 residues. The CDR3 coding sequence is TGTGCCAGCAGCTCCGGGACAGTAAACTATGGCTACACCTTC. This translates into CASSSGTVNYGYTF.

The chain uses TRBV7-2 and TRBJ2-3; 8 bases map to TRBD1. Germline assignment: CDR1 SGHTA and CDR2 FQGNSA. J lost 4 bases, V lost 4 bases, and 16 bases had no gene match. This CDR3 comprises 18 residues. The CDR3 protein is CASSSDAGGWFGADTQYF. CDR3 sequence (DNA): TGTGCCAGCAGCTCAGACGCAGGGGGCTGGTTCGGGGCAGATACGCAGTATTTT.